Sequencing of this T cell receptor beta chain was carried out in a study of cytotoxic CD8 clonotypes in ibrutinib-treated CLL. Measured with immunoSEQ multiplex PCR; TCRdb has only the in-frame clones, and not every one. The sample yields about 120,000 clones, 58% seen once. The CDR3 spans 16 residues. Germline V CDR1 and CDR2: SQVTM, ANQGSEA. V was cut by 4 bases and J by 12 bases, with 28 bases left in between. Sequenced here: PBMCs, sampled after 24 months of ibrutinib treatment. V gene TRBV29-1 combines with J gene TRBJ2-1, with D perhaps assigned TRBD1 or TRBD2 (5 bases each). The clonotype was recovered from a human donor with chronic lymphocytic leukemia. CDR3 residues: CSVGKTTDYRDRGQFF. The CDR3 nucleotides are TGCAGCGTTGGAAAGACAACAGACTACCGCGATAGGGGGCAGTTCTTC.